The 13 T cell receptor beta chains given below trace back to one sample, sequenced in a study of shared clonotypes between healthy human individuals. Sequenced by immunoSEQ multiplex PCR; TCRdb stores in-frame clones only, minus some. The sample includes more than 1.2 million clones, 97% to 99% seen only once; the top ten take approximately 0.4%. What was sequenced was naive CD4+ T cells sorted from blood. Subset: CD45RA+ positively selected. These receptors all stem from a young man in good health.

The chain is built from TRBV30 and TRBJ2-1; 8 bases are a match to TRBD2. CDR1 and CDR2 (germline): GTSNPN, SVGIG (reference sequence). CDR3 size: 17 residues. V trimming: 3 bases; J trimming: 7 bases; junction bases outside the gene matches: 17. The CDR3 nucleotides read TGTGCCTGGAGGACCTATAGCGGGGCCGTACGAGGGAATGAGCAGTTCTTC. Its protein is CAWRTYSGAVRGNEQFF.

This chain connects TRBV29-1 to TRBJ1-1; tentative D call: TRBD1 (5 bases). The CDR3 covers 13 residues. Germline loops: CDR1 SQVTM, CDR2 ANQGSEA. The germline V and J ends were trimmed by 5 bases and 4 bases, with 14 bases remaining between them. The CDR3 loop is CSVKGQGPTEAFF. CDR3 nucleotides: TGCAGCGTTAAAGGCCAGGGCCCCACTGAAGCTTTCTTT. The variable domain in full, with the rest retrieved from reference TRBV29-1 and TRBJ1-1, is SAVISQKPSRDICQRGTSLTIQCQVDSQVTMMFWYRQQPGQSLTLIATANQGSEATYESGFVIDKFPISRPNLTFSTLTVSNMSPEDSSIYLCSVKGQGPTEAFFGQGTRLTVV.

The J gene is TRBJ2-5, the V gene TRBV25-1, with 9 bases lining up with TRBD1. Germline CDR1 is MGHDK and CDR2 is SYGVNS. The CDR3 contains 15 residues. V lost 8 bases and J lost 5; bases outside the gene matches: 12. This CDR3 reads CASGPGDRAWETQYF. For the CDR3, the DNA is TGTGCCAGCGGGCCGGGGGACAGGGCCTGGGAGACCCAGTACTTC.

The V and J genes are TRBV5-1 and TRBJ1-4; perhaps TRBD1 as D (5 bases). CDR3 length: 14 residues. Germline lookup yields CDR1 SGHRS and CDR2 YFSETQ. V lost 5 bases, J lost 7 bases, and 15 bases lay in between. CDR3 coding DNA: TGCGCCAGCAGGGGGACCCCGCCAGGTGAAAAACTGTTTTTT. Translating gives CASRGTPPGEKLFF. The full variable domain, its missing parts supplied by reference TRBV5-1 and TRBJ1-4, is KAGVTQTPRYLIKTRGQQVTLSCSPISGHRSVSWYQQTPGQGLQFLFEYFSETQRNKGNFPGRFSGRQFSNSRSEMNVSTLELGDSALYLCASRGTPPGEKLFFGSGTQLSVL.

The chain carries TRBV6-1 and TRBJ2-4; no firm D call. The CDR3 runs 13 residues. Trimming pared 0 bases from V and 8 bases from J, leaving 8 bases between. The germline V gene has CDR1 MNHNS and CDR2 SASEGT. CDR3 bases: TGTGCCAGCAGTGAAGCAGGTGGTTACATTCAGTACTTC. Translating gives CASSEAGGYIQYF.

This chain connects TRBV25-1 to TRBJ2-7; maybe TRBD2 (6 bases). This CDR3 has 15 residues. Per the germline V gene, CDR1 is MGHDK and CDR2 is SYGVNS. V lost 4 bases and J lost 0, with 13 bases in between. Here the CDR3 reads CASSGREVHSYEQYF. The DNA of the CDR3 is TGTGCCAGCAGTGGTAGGGAGGTGCACTCCTACGAGCAGTACTTC.

In regard to this clone: Germline and junction disagree at one end, which may indicate a read error. This sequence joins TRBV5-5 and TRBJ1-3; D is unclear. CDR3 length: 15 amino acids. Germline values: CDR1 SGHKS, CDR2 YYEKEE (reference sequence). The DNA for the CDR3 is TGTGCCAGCAACTTGGAGAGGCTCTCTGGAAACACCATATATTTT. This translates into CASNLERLSGNTIYF.

This sequence joins TRBV11-2 and TRBJ1-1; D uncertain. The CDR3 sequence is 13 residues long. Trimming removed 5 bases from V and 1 base from J, with 8 bases in between. The germline gives CDR1 SGHAT, CDR2 FQNNGV. CDR3 sequence (DNA): TGTGCCAGCAGCAACCTCTCGAACACTGAAGCTTTCTTT. Its protein is CASSNLSNTEAFF.

J is TRBJ1-1 and V is TRBV5-4; D not resolved. The germline CDR1 and CDR2 sequences are SGHNT and YYREEE (reference sequence). Trimming left V 4 bases short and J 1 base short, with 11 bases between. The CDR3 contains 14 residues. The CDR3 DNA follows: TGTGCCAGCAGCCCCGGAGGGCGGAACACTGAAGCTTTCTTT. It translates to CASSPGGRNTEAFF.

The chain combines TRBV10-3 with TRBJ1-2; a possible D gene is TRBD1 (6 bases). The ends were cut back, 6 bases at V and 6 bases at J, with 14 bases in the middle. CDR3 size: 13 residues. CDR1 and CDR2 from the germline V gene are ENHRY and SYGVKD. The CDR3 region has the DNA TGTGCCATCAGGGGCCAGGGGCACAATGGCTACACCTTC. The encoded protein is CAIRGQGHNGYTF.

This sequence joins TRBV28 and TRBJ1-5; D call uncertain. The CDR3 has 13 residues. The V gene's germline CDR1 is MDHEN and CDR2 SYDVKM. V was shortened by 5 bases and J by 4 bases, with 9 bases between the two germline ends. CDR3 region: CASSDRPNQPQHF. CDR3 nucleotide sequence: TGTGCCAGCAGTGACCGACCTAATCAGCCCCAGCATTTT.

This chain links TRBV5-1 with TRBJ2-1; D possibly uses TRBD1 or TRBD2 (5 bases each). V shed 7 bases and J shed 6 bases, with 17 bases lying between them. The CDR3 covers 14 residues. Germline CDR1 is SGHRS and CDR2 is YFSETQ. The CDR3 here is CASGQRTGSNEQFF. The DNA of the CDR3 is TGCGCCAGCGGACAACGGACGGGAAGCAATGAGCAGTTCTTC.

The rearrangement uses TRBV11-2 and TRBJ1-4; 7 nucleotides line up with TRBD1. Germline CDR1 reads SGHAT; CDR2 reads FQNNGV. This CDR3 contains 16 residues. V shed 6 bases, J shed 2 bases, and the junction held 9 bases outside the gene matches. The CDR3 is CASSPDRVGTNEKLFF. The CDR3, as DNA: TGTGCCAGCAGTCCTGACAGGGTCGGGACTAATGAAAAACTGTTTTTT.